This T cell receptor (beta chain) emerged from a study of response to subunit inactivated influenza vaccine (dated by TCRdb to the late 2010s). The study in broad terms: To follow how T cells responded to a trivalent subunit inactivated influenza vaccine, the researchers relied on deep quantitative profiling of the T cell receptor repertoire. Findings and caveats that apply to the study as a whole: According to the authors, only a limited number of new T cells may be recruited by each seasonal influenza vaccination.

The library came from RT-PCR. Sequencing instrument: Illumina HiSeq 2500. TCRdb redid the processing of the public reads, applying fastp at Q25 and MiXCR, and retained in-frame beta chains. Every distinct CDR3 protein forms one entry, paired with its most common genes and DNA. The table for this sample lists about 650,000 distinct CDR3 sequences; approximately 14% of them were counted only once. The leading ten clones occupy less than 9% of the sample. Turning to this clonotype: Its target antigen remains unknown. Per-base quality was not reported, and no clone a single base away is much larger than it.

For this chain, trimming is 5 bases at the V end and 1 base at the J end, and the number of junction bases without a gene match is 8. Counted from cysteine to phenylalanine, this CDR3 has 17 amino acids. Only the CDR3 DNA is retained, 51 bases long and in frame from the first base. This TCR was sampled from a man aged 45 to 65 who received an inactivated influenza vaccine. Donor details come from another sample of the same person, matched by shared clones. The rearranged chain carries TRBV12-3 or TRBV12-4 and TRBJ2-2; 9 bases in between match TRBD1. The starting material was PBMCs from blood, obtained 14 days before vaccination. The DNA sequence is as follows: TGTGCCAGCAGTCCCGTCGTGGGACAGGGGAACACCGGGGAGCTGTTTTTT. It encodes CASSPVVGQGNTGELFF.